Presented here are 25 T cell receptor beta chains from one specimen sequenced in a study of metastatic and nonmetastatic thyroid tumors. TCRdb re-analyzed the PCR reads through MiXCR. The sample shows 39,000 or so clones, 40% to 55% of them seen only once. Prior to thyroid surgery, none of the patients had received any treatment. The specimen sequenced was tumor tissue. Every receptor here comes from a male donor with papillary thyroid cancer or a benign thyroid nodule (not recorded which). Some clones in this sample may be carry-over from other donors' samples.

This sequence joins TRBV10-2 and TRBJ2-3; no firm D call. Germline-derived CDR1 and CDR2 are WSHSY and SAAADI. The CDR3 totals 11 residues. Trimming took off 6 bases at V and 2 bases at J, with 3 bases between the two ends. The CDR3 protein is CASSHTDTQYF. CDR3 sequence (DNA): TGCGCCAGCAGCCACACAGATACGCAGTATTTT.

The chain links TRBV14 to TRBJ1-5; D ambiguous. V was trimmed by 4 bases and J by 0 bases, leaving 4 bases between them. The CDR3 contains 13 residues. CDR1 and CDR2 from the germline V gene are SGHDN and FVKESK. CDR3 residues: CASSLYSNQPQHF. The DNA of the CDR3 is TGTGCCAGCAGCCTCTATAGCAATCAGCCCCAGCATTTT.

This clone was recorded a few times. This chain connects TRBV28 to TRBJ2-7; tentatively, D is TRBD1 or TRBD2 (5 bases each). The CDR3 contains 15 residues. Trimming cost V 3 bases and J 0 bases, with 12 bases left between them. Germline CDR1 is MDHEN and CDR2 is SYDVKM. The CDR3 sequence is CASSFLGDGSYEQYF. The CDR3 nucleotides read TGTGCCAGCAGTTTTCTGGGGGACGGCTCCTACGAGCAGTACTTC.

The sample holds a few counts of this clone. The rearrangement joins TRBV18 to TRBJ1-5; D not resolved. Germline lookup yields CDR1 KGHSH and CDR2 LQKENI. The CDR3 covers 13 residues. V was trimmed by 3 bases and J by 1 base, leaving 4 bases between them. The CDR3 coding sequence is TGTGCCAGCTCACCGGAGAGCAATCAGCCCCAGCATTTT. Encoded protein: CASSPESNQPQHF.

The sample holds a few counts of this clone. The chain is built from TRBV6-1 and TRBJ1-2, with a possible D match to TRBD1 (5 bases). The CDR3 sequence is 16 residues long. V was clipped by 6 bases and J by 7 bases, with 24 bases between them. Germline V lookup: CDR1 MNHNS, CDR2 SASEGT. The CDR3 nucleotides read TGTGCCAGCAGCGACCTCCCCGGGACGGGGGGATTTGGCTACACCTTC. Its protein is CASSDLPGTGGFGYTF.

The CDR3 coding sequence is TGTGCCAGCAGCTTAGGGGGGGGTTCTAGCAATCAGCCCCAGCATTTT. This encodes CASSLGGGSSNQPQHF. This sequence joins TRBV11-1 and TRBJ1-5; a weak D match, TRBD1 (5 bases). Looked up from germline, CDR1 is SGHAT and CDR2 is FQDESV (reference sequence). This CDR3 is 16 amino acids long. Trimming removed 1 base from V and 0 bases from J, with 10 bases in between.

The V call is TRBV11-1, the J call TRBJ2-7; 8 nucleotides align to TRBD1. V shed 5 bases, J shed 3 bases, and the junction held 3 bases outside the gene matches. Germline CDR1 and CDR2: SGHAT and FQDESV (reference sequence). The CDR3 loop spans 13 amino acids. The CDR3 here is CASSGGQDYEQYF. CDR3 sequence (DNA): TGTGCCAGCAGCGGGGGACAGGACTACGAGCAGTACTTC. Using reference TRBV11-1 and TRBJ2-7 for the parts outside the CDR3, the full variable domain is EAEVAQSPRYKITEKSQAVAFWCDPISGHATLYWYRQILGQGPELLVQFQDESVVDDSQLPKDRFSAERLKGVDSTLKIQPAELGDSAMYLCASSGGQDYEQYFGPGTRLTVT.

This clone occurred a few times. The rearrangement uses TRBV27 and TRBJ2-3; TRBD2 agrees at 13 bases. V was clipped by 5 bases and J by 4 bases; unmatched bases: 9. The germline gives CDR1 MNHEY, CDR2 SMNVEV (reference sequence). This CDR3 is built from 17 residues. CDR3 protein: CASSPRLAGGRADTQYF. As DNA, the CDR3 is TGTGCCAGCAGTCCCCGACTAGCGGGGGGCAGGGCAGATACGCAGTATTTT.

Here the CDR3 reads CASSFMGVTYNEQFF. CDR3 DNA: TGTGCCAGCAGCTTCATGGGAGTTACCTACAATGAGCAGTTCTTC. The chain uses TRBV5-6 and TRBJ2-1; TRBD2 might be the D (5 bases). V was pared by 2 bases and J by 2 bases, with 11 bases between. CDR1 is SGHDT and CDR2 is YYEEEE in the germline V gene. There are 15 residues in the CDR3.

The CDR3 nucleotides are TGCGCCAGCAGCTTGGACTCGGGGGGAATCTATGGCTACACCTTC. Its translation is CASSLDSGGIYGYTF. The chain links TRBV5-1 to TRBJ1-2, with TRBD1 as a possible D gene (5 bases). The CDR3 extends over 15 amino acids. Germline CDR1 reads SGHRS; CDR2 reads YFSETQ. V was pared by 0 bases and J by 4 bases, with 13 bases between. The full variable domain, rest sourced from reference TRBV5-1 and TRBJ1-2, is KAGVTQTPRYLIKTRGQQVTLSCSPISGHRSVSWYQQTPGQGLQFLFEYFSETQRNKGNFPGRFSGRQFSNSRSEMNVSTLELGDSALYLCASSLDSGGIYGYTFGSGTRLTVV.

The rearrangement uses TRBV7-2 and TRBJ2-1; perhaps TRBD1 as D (6 bases). CDR1 and CDR2 from the germline V gene are SGHTA and FQGNSA. The CDR3 loop spans 13 amino acids. The ends were cut back, 7 bases at V and 3 bases at J, with 10 bases in the middle. CDR3 sequence: CASNQGYYNEQFF. Here the CDR3 DNA reads TGTGCCAGCAACCAGGGGTACTACAATGAGCAGTTCTTC.

This chain connects TRBV2 to TRBJ2-2, with D possibly called TRBD1 or TRBD2 (5 bases each). Between the trimmed V and J ends, which lost 8 bases and 1 base, there was a span of 11 bases. Germline CDR1 and CDR2: SNHLY and FYNNEI. The CDR3 has 14 residues. CDR3 bases: TGTGCCAGCGGGGGATTGAGGAACACCGGGGAGCTGTTTTTT. It yields the protein CASGGLRNTGELFF.

This chain joins TRBV11-1 and TRBJ2-1; no definite D call. The CDR3 sequence is 17 residues long. V lost 5 bases to trimming and J lost 5 bases, with 22 bases between them. Germline V gene data show CDR1 as SGHAT and CDR2 as FQDESV (reference sequence). The CDR3 sequence: CASSPPNMGRANNEQFF. CDR3 sequence (DNA): TGTGCCAGCAGCCCCCCGAACATGGGCCGGGCAAACAATGAGCAGTTCTTC.

The gene calls are TRBV20-1 and TRBJ2-7; D gene uncertain. Germline CDR1 and CDR2: DFQATT and SNEGSKA (reference sequence). The CDR3 is made up of 11 amino acids. The V and J ends lost 6 bases and 3 bases respectively, with 9 bases between them. The CDR3 protein is CSALAVYEQYF. The CDR3 DNA reads TGCAGTGCACTGGCAGTCTACGAGCAGTACTTC.

This rearrangement joins TRBV4-1 to TRBJ2-1; TRBD2 might be the D (6 bases). Per the germline V gene, CDR1 is MGHRA and CDR2 is YSYEKL. This CDR3 region has 16 residues. With 4 bases removed from V and 3 bases from J, the gap between germline ends came to 16 bases. The CDR3 nucleotides are TGCGCCAGCAGCCGCAGCGGAGGGGCCAACTACAATGAGCAGTTCTTC. Amino acids: CASSRSGGANYNEQFF.

The CDR3 coding sequence is TGCGCCAGCAGCCCCCTAGGGGCCCCTGAGCAGTTCTTC. Its translation: CASSPLGAPEQFF. The chain links TRBV4-1 to TRBJ2-1; D might be TRBD1 (5 bases). V lost 4 bases and J 9 bases, leaving 13 bases between the germline ends. This CDR3 is 13 amino acids long. Per the germline V gene, CDR1 is MGHRA and CDR2 is YSYEKL.

Concerning this clone itself: The junction shows a germline mismatch at one end, possibly a read error. CDR3 DNA: TGTGCCAGCTCATCGGGGGTGACGGGGCGACTCAGCGAGCAATACTTC. Translation gives CASSSGVTGRLSEQYF. The chain couples TRBV19 to TRBJ2-7; D perhaps matches TRBD2 (6 bases). CDR3 length: 16 residues. Germline V lookup: CDR1 LNHDA, CDR2 SQIVND (reference sequence).

This clone was seen a handful of times. The chain recombines TRBV20-1 with TRBJ2-7; 9 bases agree with TRBD1. Unmatched junction bases numbered 9, after V lost 2 bases and J lost 4 bases. This CDR3 contains 15 residues. CDR1 DFQATT and CDR2 SNEGSKA come from the germline V gene (reference sequence). CDR3 region: CSARNFGTGIYEQYF. The CDR3 region has the DNA TGCAGTGCTAGAAATTTTGGGACAGGGATTTACGAGCAGTACTTC.

This clone has just a few counts. This chain links TRBV27 with TRBJ1-4, with a possible D match to TRBD1 (6 bases). The CDR3 length is 15 residues. V lost 6 bases and J 8 bases, leaving 19 bases between the germline ends. Germline CDR1 and CDR2: MNHEY and SMNVEV (reference sequence). The CDR3 spells CASRASGGIREKLFF. As DNA, the CDR3 is TGTGCCAGCAGGGCGAGTGGGGGCATTCGCGAAAAACTGTTTTTT. The complete variable domain, with remaining parts taken from reference TRBV27 and TRBJ1-4, reads EAQVTQNPRYLITVTGKKLTVTCSQNMNHEYMSWYRQDPGLGLRQIYYSMNVEVTDKGDVPEGYKVSRKEKRNFPLILESPSPNQTSLYFCASRASGGIREKLFFGSGTQLSVL.

The gene calls are TRBV5-8 and TRBJ1-3; no reliable D call. The CDR3 is 15 residues long. Germline V gene data show CDR1 as SGHTS and CDR2 as YDEGEE. The V end was cut by 0 bases, the J end by 2 bases, with 9 bases between. The CDR3 nucleotides are TGTGCCAGCAGCTTGGAGGAGACGGCTGGAAACACCATATATTTT. Translated: CASSLEETAGNTIYF.

The chain uses TRBV5-4 and TRBJ2-3; 8 nucleotides align to TRBD2. CDR1 and CDR2 from the germline V gene are SGHNT and YYREEE (reference sequence). After removal of 1 base from V and 5 bases from J, the junction contained 6 bases not matched to a gene. The CDR3 is 15 residues long. CDR3 sequence (DNA): TGTGCCAGCAGCTTGCCCAACCTAGCGGGAGATACGCAGTATTTT. Its protein is CASSLPNLAGDTQYF.

This clone was seen just once. The chain uses TRBV11-2 and TRBJ1-2; possibly TRBD1 for D (6 bases). Trimming took 1 base from V and 4 from J, leaving 7 bases between them. Germline assignment: CDR1 SGHAT and CDR2 FQNNGV. The CDR3 is 13 residues long. The CDR3 loop is CASSLARGYGYTF. CDR3 in DNA: TGTGCCAGCAGCTTAGCCAGGGGCTATGGCTACACCTTC.

The chain employs TRBV5-4 and TRBJ1-1; no firm D call. This CDR3 contains 11 residues. Trimming left V 5 bases short and J 8 bases short, with 10 bases between. The V gene's germline CDR1 is SGHNT and CDR2 YYREEE (reference sequence). CDR3 sequence reads: CASSFGEEAFF. In DNA, the CDR3 is TGTGCCAGCAGTTTCGGGGAGGAAGCTTTCTTT. The variable domain in full, with the rest retrieved from reference TRBV5-4 and TRBJ1-1, is ETGVTQSPTHLIKTRGQQVTLRCSSQSGHNTVSWYQQALGQGPQFIFQYYREEENGRGNFPPRFSGLQFPNYSSELNVNALELDDSALYLCASSFGEEAFFGQGTRLTVV.

Regarding this clone: This may be a read error: a much more frequent sequence differs by one nucleotide. The CDR3 reads CSAPIGRGPSYDQYF. The CDR3 DNA sequence: TGCAGTGCCCCCATCGGGAGGGGGCCATCCTACGATCAGTACTTC. The chain couples TRBV20-1 to TRBJ2-7; possible D gene TRBD2, 8 bases. Germline V gives CDR1 DFQATT, CDR2 SNEGSKA (reference sequence). The CDR3 is 15 amino acids.

The chain carries TRBV7-9 and TRBJ2-7; 7 positions match TRBD1. Germline V gives CDR1 SEHNR, CDR2 FQNEAQ (reference sequence). There are 14 residues in the CDR3. V shed 1 base, J shed 6 bases, and the junction held 6 bases outside the gene matches. This chain's CDR3 is CASSLERQGFEQYF. In nucleotides, the CDR3 is TGTGCCAGCAGCTTAGAAAGACAGGGATTCGAGCAGTACTTC.